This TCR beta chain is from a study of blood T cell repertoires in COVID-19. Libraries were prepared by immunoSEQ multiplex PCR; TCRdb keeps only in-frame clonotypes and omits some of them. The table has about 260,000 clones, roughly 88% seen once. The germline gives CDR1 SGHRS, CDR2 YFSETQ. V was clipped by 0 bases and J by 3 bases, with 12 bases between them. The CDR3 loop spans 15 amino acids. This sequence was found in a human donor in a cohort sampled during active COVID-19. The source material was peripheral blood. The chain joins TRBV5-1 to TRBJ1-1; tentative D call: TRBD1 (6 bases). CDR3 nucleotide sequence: TGCGCCAGCAGCTTGGGTGGGGGGGCAGACACTGAAGCTTTCTTT. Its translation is CASSLGGGADTEAFF. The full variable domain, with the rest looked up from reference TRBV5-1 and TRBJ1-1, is KAGVTQTPRYLIKTRGQQVTLSCSPISGHRSVSWYQQTPGQGLQFLFEYFSETQRNKGNFPGRFSGRQFSNSRSEMNVSTLELGDSALYLCASSLGGGADTEAFFGQGTRLTVV.